This TCR beta chain was documented in a study of cytomegalovirus exposure and HLA in healthy donors. Findings of the study overall: The authors listed over 150 TCR beta chains as cytomegalovirus-associated. Further analysis, carried out later, found HLA-associated TCR beta chains more clonally expanded than equally common other chains.

The study ran its PCR with 60 Vbeta and 13 Jbeta primers. Methods used by the authors: Approximately 87 million unique TCR beta chains, 9 million to 11 million shared, were counted in a later analysis. Profiling relied on immunoSEQ multiplex PCR, and the TCRdb table lists in-frame clones only, not all of them. That table supplies the V and J calls and clone size; D and trimming were determined from the DNA. The table records 72,000 or so clones, around 78% of them present only once. Trimming at V came to 3 bases and at J to 4 bases, leaving 8 bases not matched to a gene. The CDR3 is 15 residues long. CDR1 GTSNPN and CDR2 SVGIG come from the germline V gene (reference sequence). Notes on this clone: Its target is unknown.

The TCR was taken from a man aged 18 to 29 in good health and CMV-seropositive. The chain employs TRBV30 and TRBJ1-5, with 8 bases that match TRBD1. Sequenced: PBMCs. CDR3 in amino acids: CAWRALDRENQPQHF. CDR3 bases: TGTGCCTGGAGAGCCCTGGACAGGGAAAATCAGCCCCAGCATTTT. Based on the CDR3 plus reference TRBV30 and TRBJ1-5, the full variable domain is SQTIHQWPATLVQPVGSPLSLECTVEGTSNPNLYWYRQAAGRGLQLLFYSVGIGQISSEVPQNLSASRPQDRQFILSSKKLLLSDSGFYLCAWRALDRENQPQHFGDGTRLSIL.